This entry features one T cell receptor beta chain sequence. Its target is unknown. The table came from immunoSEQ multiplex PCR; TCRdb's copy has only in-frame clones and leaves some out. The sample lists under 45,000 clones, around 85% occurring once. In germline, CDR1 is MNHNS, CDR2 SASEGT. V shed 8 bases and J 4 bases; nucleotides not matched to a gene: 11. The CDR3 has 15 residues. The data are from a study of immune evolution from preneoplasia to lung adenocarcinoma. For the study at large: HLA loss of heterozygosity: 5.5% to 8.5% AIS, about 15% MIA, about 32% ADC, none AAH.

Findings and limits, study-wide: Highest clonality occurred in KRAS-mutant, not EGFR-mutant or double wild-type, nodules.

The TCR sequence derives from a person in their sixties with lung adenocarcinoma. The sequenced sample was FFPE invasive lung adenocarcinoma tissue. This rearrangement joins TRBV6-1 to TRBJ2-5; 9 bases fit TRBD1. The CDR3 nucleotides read TGTGCCAGCGGAAAACTGGGACAGGGAATAGAGACCCAGTACTTC. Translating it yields CASGKLGQGIETQYF.